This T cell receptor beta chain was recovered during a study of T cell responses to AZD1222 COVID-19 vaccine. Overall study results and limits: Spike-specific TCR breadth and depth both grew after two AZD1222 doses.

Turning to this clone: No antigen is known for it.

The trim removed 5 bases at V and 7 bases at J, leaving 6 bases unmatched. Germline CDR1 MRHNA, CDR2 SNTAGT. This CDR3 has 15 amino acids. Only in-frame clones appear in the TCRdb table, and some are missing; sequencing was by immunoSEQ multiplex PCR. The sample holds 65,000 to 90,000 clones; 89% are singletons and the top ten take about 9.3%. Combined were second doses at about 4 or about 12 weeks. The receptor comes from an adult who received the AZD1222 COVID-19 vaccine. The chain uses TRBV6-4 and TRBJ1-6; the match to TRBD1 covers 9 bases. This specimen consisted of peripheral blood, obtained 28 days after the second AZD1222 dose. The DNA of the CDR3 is TGTGCCAGCAGTACTGGGACAGGGCTCAATTCACCCCTCCACTTT. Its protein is CASSTGTGLNSPLHF.